The 22 T cell receptor beta chains reported below all come from one sample, sequenced in a study of blood T cell repertoires in COVID-19. Method: immunoSEQ multiplex PCR; TCRdb's copy keeps in-frame clones and lacks some. Of 210,000 or so clones detected, over 75% appear once; the ten largest clones hold 2.8%. What was sequenced was peripheral blood. The receptor set was obtained from an elderly woman with active or convalescent COVID-19.

This sequence joins TRBV5-1 and TRBJ1-4; D not resolved. CDR3 length: 15 residues. Germline CDR1 reads SGHRS; CDR2 reads YFSETQ. Trimming pared 0 bases from V and 6 bases from J, leaving 12 bases between. CDR3 sequence (DNA): TGCGCCAGCAGCTTGGATGGGAGTTCGGATGAAAAACTGTTTTTT. This sequence encodes CASSLDGSSDEKLFF.

This clone occurred a few times. This chain joins TRBV11-2 and TRBJ1-1; TRBD1 matches at 7 bases. Germline V lookup: CDR1 SGHAT, CDR2 FQNNGV. The CDR3 is made up of 14 amino acids. Trimming at V came to 5 bases and at J to 7 bases, leaving 10 bases not matched to a gene. CDR3 amino acids: CASSPASRQGEAFF. DNA of the CDR3: TGTGCCAGCAGCCCTGCGAGTAGACAGGGTGAAGCTTTCTTT.

The chain joins TRBV28 to TRBJ1-2, with 9 bases aligning to TRBD1. The germline gives CDR1 MDHEN, CDR2 SYDVKM. V dropped 8 bases and J dropped 2; count of bases not matched to a gene: 9. The CDR3 runs 15 residues. As DNA, the CDR3 is TGTGCCAGCCTCGACAGGGGGAGTTTAAACTATGGCTACACCTTC. The encoded protein is CASLDRGSLNYGYTF.

This chain joins TRBV2 and TRBJ2-7, with D maybe TRBD2 (6 bases). CDR1 and CDR2 from the germline V gene are SNHLY and FYNNEI. V gave up 10 bases and J gave up 3 bases, with 19 bases separating them. There are 14 residues in the CDR3. CDR3: CANKLGTGLYEQYF. For the CDR3, the DNA is TGTGCCAACAAACTGGGGACTGGTCTCTACGAGCAGTACTTC.

V usage is TRBV6-6 and J usage is TRBJ2-1; 12 bases align to TRBD2. The junction had 6 bases not matched to a gene; V was cut back by 6 bases and J by 6 bases. The CDR3 covers 15 residues. In germline, CDR1 is MNHNY, CDR2 SVGAGI (reference sequence). The CDR3 here is CASRALAGGFNEQFF. CDR3 DNA sequence: TGTGCCAGCAGGGCCCTAGCGGGGGGGTTCAATGAGCAGTTCTTC.

The genes are TRBV6-6 and TRBJ2-4; tentatively, D is TRBD1 (6 bases). The V end was cut by 6 bases, the J end by 0 bases, with 15 bases between. There are 16 residues in the CDR3. CDR1 MNHNY and CDR2 SVGAGI come from the germline V gene (reference sequence). The CDR3 protein is CASRAGTLLAKNIQYF. Written as DNA, the CDR3 is TGTGCCAGCAGGGCTGGGACACTACTAGCCAAAAACATTCAGTACTTC.

Written as DNA, the CDR3 is TGTGCCAGCAGCCAGCCCGATCGGGTAATGGGAAACACCATATATTTT. Translated, it gives CASSQPDRVMGNTIYF. The rearrangement links TRBV4-2 to TRBJ1-3; D is unclear. CDR1 and CDR2 (germline): LGHNA, YNFKEQ. This CDR3 is built from 16 residues. Between the trimmed V and J ends, which lost 3 bases and 4 bases, there was a span of 16 bases.

The chain combines TRBV6-1 with TRBJ1-1, with D perhaps TRBD1 (6 bases). Per germline, CDR1 MNHNS and CDR2 SASEGT. CDR3 length: 20 amino acids. Deletions cut 0 bases from V and 4 bases from J, with 27 bases between. The CDR3 DNA reads TGTGCCAGCAGTGAAGCGGGGGCCGGGTGGAGAAACAGGTTGGGCACTGAAGCTTTCTTT. Translation gives CASSEAGAGWRNRLGTEAFF.

The chain has TRBV28 and TRBJ1-2; no definite D call. The CDR3 is 13 amino acids. V was pared by 8 bases and J by 0 bases, with 10 bases between. The germline V gene has CDR1 MDHEN and CDR2 SYDVKM. The CDR3 spells CASYRLANYGYTF. The CDR3 bases are TGTGCCAGCTACCGATTAGCTAACTATGGCTACACCTTC.

The chain recombines TRBV10-3 with TRBJ2-5; tentative D call: TRBD1 (5 bases). V gave up 2 bases and J gave up 4 bases, with 8 bases separating them. The CDR3 consists of 13 residues. CDR1 is ENHRY and CDR2 is SYGVKD in the germline V gene. The CDR3: CAISEDRGETQYF. The CDR3 DNA follows: TGTGCCATCAGTGAGGACAGAGGAGAGACCCAGTACTTC.

The V and J genes are TRBV3-1 (or the pseudogene TRBV3-2) and TRBJ2-5, with a weak D call TRBD1 (6 bases). The germline gives CDR1 LGHDT, CDR2 YNNKEL (reference sequence). The CDR3 consists of 13 residues. The V and J ends lost 6 bases and 13 bases respectively, with 21 bases between them. CDR3 sequence (DNA): TGTGCCAGCAGGGCTTCACAGGGCTCGGCGTGGTACTTC. Translating gives CASRASQGSAWYF.

This clone was observed once. The DNA for the CDR3 is TGTGCCAGTAACCTCTGGGGCAGGTCTGAAGCTTTCTTT. It specifies CASNLWGRSEAFF. This chain links TRBV19 with TRBJ1-1; D is possibly TRBD1 (5 bases). Germline CDR1 reads LNHDA; CDR2 reads SQIVND (reference sequence). V was clipped by 7 bases and J by 6 bases, with 15 bases between them. CDR3 length: 13 residues. Supplemented by reference TRBV19 and TRBJ1-1, the full variable domain reads DGGITQSPKYLFRKEGQNVTLSCEQNLNHDAMYWYRQDPGQGLRLIYYSQIVNDFQKGDIAEGYSVSREKKESFPLTVTSAQKNPTAFYLCASNLWGRSEAFFGQGTRLTVV.

This clone was seen more than once but under ten times. The gene calls are TRBV6-5 and TRBJ1-2; D uncertain. The germline V gene has CDR1 MNHEY and CDR2 SVGAGI. Trimming removed 0 bases at V and 11 bases at J, with 10 bases between. The CDR3 extends over 12 amino acids. The CDR3: CASSYSREEYTF. The CDR3, as DNA: TGTGCCAGCAGTTACTCGAGAGAGGAGTACACCTTC.

This chain joins TRBV11-2 and TRBJ1-1; 7 bases match TRBD1. This CDR3 contains 13 residues. Per the germline V gene, CDR1 is SGHAT and CDR2 is FQNNGV. CDR3 in DNA: TGTGCATCTCTCGGACAGGCCAACACTGAAGCTTTCTTT. Translating it yields CASLGQANTEAFF.

The J gene is TRBJ2-1, the V gene TRBV10-3; 10 nucleotides line up with TRBD2. V was pared by 2 bases and J by 4 bases, with 2 bases of the junction left unmatched. Germline V gives CDR1 ENHRY, CDR2 SYGVKD. The CDR3 consists of 15 residues. The chain's CDR3 is CAISETSGAYNEQFF. Written as DNA, the CDR3 is TGTGCCATCAGTGAGACTAGCGGGGCTTACAATGAGCAGTTCTTC.

Remarks on this clone: Relative to the germline gene, one junction end is altered; a read error may explain this. The rearrangement joins TRBV3-1 (or the pseudogene TRBV3-2) to TRBJ2-1; perhaps TRBD2 as D (6 bases). The CDR3 covers 13 residues. The germline gives CDR1 LGHDT, CDR2 YNNKEL (reference sequence). CDR3 sequence reads: CASSRISSSVRVF. The CDR3 nucleotides read TGTGCCAGCAGCCGAATAAGTTCTAGCGTCAGGGTCTTC.

The chain uses TRBV15 and TRBJ2-7; the D is unclear. Germline V gives CDR1 LNHNV, CDR2 YYDKDF (reference sequence). The CDR3 covers 16 residues. Trimming took off 0 bases at V and 1 base at J, with 13 bases between the two ends. For the CDR3, the DNA is TGTGCCACCAGCAGAGATGCCGCTCAGATTTCCTACGAGCAGTACTTC. It is translated as CATSRDAAQISYEQYF. The whole variable domain, filled in from reference TRBV15 and TRBJ2-7, reads DAMVIQNPRYQVTQFGKPVTLSCSQTLNHNVMYWYQQKSSQAPKLLFHYYDKDFNNEADTPDNFQSRRPNTSFCFLDIRSPGLGDTAMYLCATSRDAAQISYEQYFGPGTRLTVT.

The chain recombines TRBV3-1 (or the pseudogene TRBV3-2) with TRBJ2-7; TRBD1 matches at 7 bases. CDR1 is LGHDT, CDR2 YNNKEL, per germline (reference sequence). Trimming at V came to 1 base and at J to 3 bases, leaving 6 bases not matched to a gene. The CDR3 totals 15 residues. For the CDR3, the DNA is TGTGCCAGCAGCCAAGCAGACAGGGTCTTCTACGAGCAGTACTTC. Translation gives CASSQADRVFYEQYF.

This sequence joins TRBV29-1 and TRBJ2-1, with TRBD1 identical over 10 bases. CDR3 size: 14 residues. Germline assignment: CDR1 SQVTM and CDR2 ANQGSEA. Trimming removed 7 bases from V and 5 bases from J; junction bases left unmatched: 8. The CDR3 loop is CSATRGTGDNEQFF. In DNA, the CDR3 is TGCAGCGCTACGAGAGGGACAGGGGACAATGAGCAGTTCTTC.

The chain is built from TRBV4-1 and TRBJ2-2; 7 bases match TRBD2. Trimming cost V 0 bases and J 0 bases; bases outside gene matches: 4. This CDR3 has 17 amino acids. CDR1 is MGHRA and CDR2 is YSYEKL in the germline V gene. The chain's CDR3 is CASSQDPTSTNTGELFF. CDR3 in DNA: TGCGCCAGCAGCCAAGATCCGACTAGCACGAACACCGGGGAGCTGTTTTTT.

This clone was counted only a few times. The chain joins TRBV5-5 to TRBJ1-1, with D possibly matching TRBD1 (5 bases). CDR1 is SGHKS, CDR2 YYEKEE, per germline (reference sequence). The V end lost 6 bases, the J end lost 1 base, and 16 bases lay between the germline ends. The CDR3 is 15 residues long. CDR3 sequence: CASTAGRSTNTEAFF. Written as DNA, the CDR3 is TGTGCCAGCACCGCGGGACGGTCTACGAACACTGAAGCTTTCTTT.

The chain links TRBV4-2 to TRBJ1-2, with TRBD1 matching 7 bases. The CDR3 has 15 residues. The germline gives CDR1 LGHNA, CDR2 YNFKEQ. The junction had 7 bases not matched to a gene; V was cut back by 4 bases and J by 2 bases. The CDR3, as DNA: TGTGCCAGCAGCCCTGACAGGGATTGGAACTATGGCTACACCTTC. It is translated as CASSPDRDWNYGYTF.